Listed here are 7 T cell receptor beta chains from one sample, sequenced in a study of Graves' ophthalmopathy and Graves' hyperthyroidism. From RNA, the CDR3 regions of TCR beta chains were amplified and sequenced. The workflow started with a first-round RT-PCR run with HTBI primers and then moved on to a second-round multiplex PCR. TCRdb independently ran MiXCR on the multiplex PCR reads; one entry per CDR3 protein. This table has about 390,000 distinct CDR3 sequences, 15% to 19% appearing once. The sequencing input was peripheral blood. These receptors were collected from a woman under 30 with stable Graves' hyperthyroidism.

V is TRBV6-1 and J is TRBJ1-5; D is unclear. Germline V gene lookup returns CDR1 MNHNS and CDR2 SASEGT. The CDR3 length is 11 residues. The V and J ends lost 6 bases and 9 bases respectively, with 9 bases between them. CDR3 DNA sequence: TGTGCCAGCAGAGCAGACGGGCCCCAGCATTTT. It codes for CASRADGPQHF.

This clonotype was observed at least ten times. The chain carries TRBV6-2 or TRBV6-3 and TRBJ2-5; D is possibly TRBD2 (5 bases). Germline V lookup: CDR1 MNHEY, CDR2 SVGEGT. The CDR3 sequence is 14 residues long. V lost 3 bases, J lost 5 bases, and 13 bases lay in between. The CDR3 nucleotides read TGTGCCAGCAGTTATCCTAGCTCCGATGAGACCCAGTACTTC. Protein sequence: CASSYPSSDETQYF.

The DNA of the CDR3 is TGTGCCAGCAGCCAAGCTCAGAATAATCAGCCCCAGCATTTT. It yields the protein CASSQAQNNQPQHF. V is TRBV3-1 and J is TRBJ1-5; D is unresolved. The CDR3 has 14 amino acids. Trimming cost V 1 base and J 4 bases, with 8 bases left between them. The germline V gene encodes CDR1 LGHDT and CDR2 YNNKEL (reference sequence).

This clonotype came up a few times. This sequence joins TRBV10-3 and TRBJ2-2; D might be TRBD2 (6 bases). CDR1 and CDR2 from the germline V gene are ENHRY and SYGVKD. There are 16 residues in the CDR3. V was cut by 3 bases and J by 0 bases, with 11 bases left in between. The CDR3 spells CAISEGGTANTGELFF. CDR3 nucleotides: TGTGCCATCAGTGAAGGCGGGACGGCGAACACCGGGGAGCTGTTTTTT.

This clonotype came up many times. This sequence joins TRBV20-1 and TRBJ2-2; weak D call: TRBD2 (6 bases). This CDR3 region has 12 residues. The V and J ends lost 3 bases and 8 bases respectively, with 10 bases between them. Germline CDR1 DFQATT, CDR2 SNEGSKA (reference sequence). The CDR3 reads CSARTSFGELFF. The CDR3 DNA is TGCAGTGCTAGGACTAGTTTTGGGGAGCTGTTTTTT.

In its sample, this clonotype was seen many times. The chain recombines TRBV10-1 with TRBJ2-7; 9 nucleotides agree with TRBD1. This CDR3 spans 13 amino acids. CDR1 and CDR2 (germline): WNHNN, SYGVQD (reference sequence). J lost 5 bases, V lost 5 bases, and 4 bases had no gene match. The CDR3 DNA reads as TGCGCCAGCAGTAAGGACAGGGGAGACGAGCAGTACTTC. Protein sequence: CASSKDRGDEQYF.

This clonotype occurred many times. The gene calls are TRBV20-1 and TRBJ1-5, with D possibly being TRBD1 (6 bases). The CDR3 has 14 residues. CDR1 DFQATT and CDR2 SNEGSKA come from the germline V gene (reference sequence). This CDR3 is CSEPTGYSNQPQHF. The CDR3 nucleotides are TGCAGCGAGCCCACAGGGTATAGCAATCAGCCCCAGCATTTT.